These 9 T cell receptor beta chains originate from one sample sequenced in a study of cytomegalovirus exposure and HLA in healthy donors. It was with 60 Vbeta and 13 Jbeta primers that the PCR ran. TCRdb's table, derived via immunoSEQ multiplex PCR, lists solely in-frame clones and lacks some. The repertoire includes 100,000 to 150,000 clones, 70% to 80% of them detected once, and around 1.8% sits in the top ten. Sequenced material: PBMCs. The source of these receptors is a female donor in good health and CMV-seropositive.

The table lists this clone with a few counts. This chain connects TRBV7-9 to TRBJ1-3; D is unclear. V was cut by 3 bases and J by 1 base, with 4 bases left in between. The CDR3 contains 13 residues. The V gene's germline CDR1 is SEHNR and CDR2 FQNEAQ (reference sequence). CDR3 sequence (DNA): TGTGCCAGCAGCTTGAGTTCTGGAAACACCATATATTTT. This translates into CASSLSSGNTIYF.

The CDR3 is CASSQGLAVTDTQYF. The DNA for the CDR3 is TGTGCCAGCAGCCAGGGACTAGCGGTCACAGATACGCAGTATTTT. The gene calls are TRBV5-4 and TRBJ2-3; TRBD2 agrees at 11 bases. The J segment lost 2 bases and the V segment lost 4 bases, leaving 3 bases of the junction unmatched. Germline V CDR1 and CDR2: SGHNT, YYREEE (reference sequence). The length of the CDR3 is 15 residues.

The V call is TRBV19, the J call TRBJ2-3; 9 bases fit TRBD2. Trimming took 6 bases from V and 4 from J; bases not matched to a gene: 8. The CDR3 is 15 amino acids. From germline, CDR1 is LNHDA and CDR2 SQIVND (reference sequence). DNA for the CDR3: TGTGCCAGTAGCCCAAAGGGACTAGCCGCAGATACGCAGTATTTT. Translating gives CASSPKGLAADTQYF.

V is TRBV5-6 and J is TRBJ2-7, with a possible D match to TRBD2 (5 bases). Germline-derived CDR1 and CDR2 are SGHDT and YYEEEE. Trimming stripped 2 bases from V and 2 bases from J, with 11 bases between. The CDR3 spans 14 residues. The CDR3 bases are TGTGCCAGCAGCTTTTTGGGGAGAGCCTACGAGCAGTACTTC. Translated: CASSFLGRAYEQYF.

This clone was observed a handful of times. The CDR3 spells CASSLDGVATDTQYF. DNA of the CDR3: TGCGCCAGCAGCTTGGACGGGGTCGCCACAGATACGCAGTATTTT. This chain connects TRBV5-1 to TRBJ2-3; D is possibly TRBD2 (5 bases). The CDR3 covers 15 residues. The ends were cut back, 0 bases at V and 2 bases at J, with 10 bases in the middle. Germline V gene lookup returns CDR1 SGHRS and CDR2 YFSETQ.

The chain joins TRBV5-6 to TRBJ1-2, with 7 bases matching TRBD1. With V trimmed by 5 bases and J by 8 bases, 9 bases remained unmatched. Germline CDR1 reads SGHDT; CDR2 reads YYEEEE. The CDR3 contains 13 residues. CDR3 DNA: TGTGCCAGCAGACGGACAGGAGGACTCGGCTACACCTTC. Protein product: CASRRTGGLGYTF.

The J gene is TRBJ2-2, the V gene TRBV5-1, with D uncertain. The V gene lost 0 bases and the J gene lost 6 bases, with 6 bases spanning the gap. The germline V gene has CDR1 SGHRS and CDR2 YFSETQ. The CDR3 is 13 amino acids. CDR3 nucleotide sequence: TGCGCCAGCAGCTTGGCAGATTCCGGGGAGCTGTTTTTT. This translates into CASSLADSGELFF.

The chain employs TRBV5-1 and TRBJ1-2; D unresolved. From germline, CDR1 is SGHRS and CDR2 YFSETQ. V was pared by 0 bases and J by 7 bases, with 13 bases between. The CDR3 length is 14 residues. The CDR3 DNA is TGCGCCAGCAGCTTGGCCGGGGTAGGCAGTGGCTACACCTTC. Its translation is CASSLAGVGSGYTF.

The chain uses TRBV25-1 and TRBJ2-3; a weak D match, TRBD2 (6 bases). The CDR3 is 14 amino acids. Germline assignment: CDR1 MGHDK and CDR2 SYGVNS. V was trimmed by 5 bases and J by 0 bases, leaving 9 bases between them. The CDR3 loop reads CASSLGGSTDTQYF. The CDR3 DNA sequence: TGTGCCAGCAGTTTGGGGGGAAGCACAGATACGCAGTATTTT.